Below are 22 T cell receptor beta chains sequenced from a single sample in a study of cytomegalovirus exposure and HLA in healthy donors. The PCR contained 60 Vbeta and 13 Jbeta primers. Sequencing used immunoSEQ multiplex PCR; TCRdb keeps in-frame clones, though not all of them. Among 120,000 to 150,000 clones listed, 75% to 80% were seen once. Material: PBMCs. Receptor source: a male donor in good health and CMV-seronegative.

CDR3 region: CASSVAGVREETQYF. The CDR3 DNA follows: TGTGCCAGCAGCGTAGCAGGGGTTCGAGAGGAGACCCAGTACTTC. This rearrangement joins TRBV9 to TRBJ2-5, with TRBD1 as a possible D gene (6 bases). The V and J ends lost 0 bases and 5 bases respectively, with 14 bases between them. There are 15 residues in the CDR3. From germline, CDR1 is SGDLS and CDR2 YYNGEE.

The chain combines TRBV7-6 with TRBJ2-7, with D unresolved. Germline CDR1 is SGHVS and CDR2 is FNYEAQ. Trimming stripped 1 base from V and 3 bases from J, with 7 bases between. This CDR3 has 13 amino acids. The CDR3 nucleotides read TGTGCCAGCAGCTTAGAAGAGGACTACGAGCAGTACTTC. Translation gives CASSLEEDYEQYF.

This chain connects TRBV4-1 to TRBJ2-1; 8 nucleotides line up with TRBD1. Germline V lookup: CDR1 MGHRA, CDR2 YSYEKL. CDR3 length: 16 amino acids. V shed 1 base and J 0 bases; nucleotides not matched to a gene: 2. CDR3 nucleotides: TGCGCCAGCAGCCAAGCCACAGGGGGCTCCTACAATGAGCAGTTCTTC. Residues: CASSQATGGSYNEQFF.

The V call is TRBV28, the J call TRBJ2-7, with 12 bases lining up with TRBD1. Germline V CDR1 and CDR2: MDHEN, SYDVKM. With V trimmed by 2 bases and J by 4 bases, 18 bases remained unmatched. The CDR3 length is 20 residues. The CDR3 nucleotides read TGTGCCAGCAGTTTAATAGGGTTGGAAATACCGGGACAGGGGGCGTACGAGCAGTACTTC. This encodes CASSLIGLEIPGQGAYEQYF. Together with reference TRBV28 and TRBJ2-7, the CDR3 gives the full variable domain: DVKVTQSSRYLVKRTGEKVFLECVQDMDHENMFWYRQDPGLGLRLIYFSYDVKMKEKGDIPEGYSVSREKKERFSLILESASTNQTSMYLCASSLIGLEIPGQGAYEQYFGPGTRLTVT.

This chain uses TRBV7-9 with TRBJ2-5, with D perhaps matching TRBD1 (5 bases). The CDR3 spans 15 residues. Trimming removed 5 bases at V and 0 bases at J, with 13 bases between. Germline values: CDR1 SEHNR, CDR2 FQNEAQ (reference sequence). CDR3 residues: CASSRTDRDQETQYF. CDR3 sequence (DNA): TGTGCCAGCAGCCGCACCGACAGAGACCAAGAGACCCAGTACTTC.

V gene TRBV11-3 combines with J gene TRBJ1-1; possibly TRBD1 for D (5 bases). V lost 1 base and J 5 bases, leaving 11 bases between the germline ends. CDR1 and CDR2 from the germline V gene are SGHNT and YENEEA. The CDR3 extends over 14 amino acids. The DNA for the CDR3 is TGTGCCAGCAGCTTAGTGGGGGGGAGGACTGAAGCTTTCTTT. Amino acids: CASSLVGGRTEAFF.

This clone turned up a few times. This chain joins TRBV10-2 and TRBJ2-7, with a possible D match to TRBD2 (5 bases). V shed 7 bases and J shed 2 bases, with 15 bases lying between them. The V gene's germline CDR1 is WSHSY and CDR2 SAAADI. CDR3 length: 14 residues. In DNA form, the CDR3 reads TGCGCCAGCATGGACTCGGGAAAAGCCTACGAGCAGTACTTC. Translation: CASMDSGKAYEQYF.

This chain links TRBV5-1 with TRBJ2-1; 12 positions agree with TRBD2. Trimming removed 1 base from V and 9 bases from J; junction bases left unmatched: 5. Germline V lookup: CDR1 SGHRS, CDR2 YFSETQ. The CDR3 runs to 15 residues. This CDR3 is CASSLPSGGAGEQFF. The DNA for the CDR3 is TGCGCCAGCAGCTTGCCTAGCGGGGGGGCCGGTGAGCAGTTCTTC.

V usage is TRBV6-4 and J usage is TRBJ1-1; D gene ambiguous. The CDR3 is 13 residues long. The V end lost 8 bases, the J end lost 4 bases, and 14 bases lay between the germline ends. Germline assignment: CDR1 MRHNA and CDR2 SNTAGT. The CDR3 reads CASSVWRGTEAFF. The CDR3 coding sequence is TGTGCCAGCTCAGTCTGGAGAGGCACTGAAGCTTTCTTT.

This clone came up a few times. The chain's CDR3 is CAISESTSGGALNNEQFF. The CDR3 DNA reads as TGTGCCATCAGTGAGTCCACTAGCGGGGGGGCTTTGAACAATGAGCAGTTCTTC. V and J are TRBV10-3 and TRBJ2-1; 13 nucleotides line up with TRBD2. The CDR3 is 18 residues long. The V segment lost 0 bases and the J segment 5 bases; nucleotides outside the gene matches: 7. In germline, CDR1 is ENHRY, CDR2 SYGVKD.

The genes are TRBV25-1 and TRBJ2-5; 10 positions match TRBD1. The CDR3 length is 16 residues. Trimming cost V 6 bases and J 6 bases; bases outside gene matches: 13. Germline CDR1 MGHDK, CDR2 SYGVNS. The CDR3 bases are TGTGCCAGCAGCGCCTTTGGGACAGGGGTGGGAAAGACCCAGTACTTC. It translates to CASSAFGTGVGKTQYF.

This chain joins TRBV10-3 and TRBJ2-3; 13 nucleotides line up with TRBD2. There are 16 residues in the CDR3. Trimming cost V 5 bases and J 2 bases; bases outside gene matches: 4. Germline-derived CDR1 and CDR2 are ENHRY and SYGVKD. The CDR3 region is CAISRLAGGTTDTQYF. The CDR3 DNA reads as TGTGCCATCAGTCGACTAGCGGGAGGCACCACAGATACGCAGTATTTT.

V is TRBV5-8 and J is TRBJ2-5; D is perhaps TRBD1 (5 bases). The CDR3 has 17 amino acids. V was clipped by 4 bases and J by 5 bases, with 24 bases between them. The germline gives CDR1 SGHTS, CDR2 YDEGEE. The CDR3 coding sequence is TGTGCCAGCAGCAAGGGGCTCCAATCACTGCCCGGGGAGACCCAGTACTTC. This sequence encodes CASSKGLQSLPGETQYF.

V and J are TRBV30 and TRBJ2-7; TRBD1 agrees at 7 bases. CDR3 length: 13 amino acids. Unmatched junction bases numbered 2, after V lost 1 base and J lost 2 bases. From germline, CDR1 is GTSNPN and CDR2 SVGIG (reference sequence). The CDR3 sequence: CAWSGDRTYEQYF. The DNA of the CDR3 is TGTGCCTGGAGTGGGGACAGAACCTACGAGCAGTACTTC.

The J gene is TRBJ1-2, the V gene TRBV7-9; 9 positions match TRBD1. The germline CDR1 and CDR2 sequences are SEHNR and FQNEAQ (reference sequence). The length of the CDR3 is 15 residues. J gave up 4 bases and V 7 bases, and 10 bases lay outside the gene matches. The CDR3 DNA is TGTGCCAGCACCCTGACAGGGGGTGGGAGCTATGGCTACACCTTC. This translates into CASTLTGGGSYGYTF.

The chain recombines TRBV20-1 with TRBJ2-7, with TRBD2 as a possible D gene (5 bases). The length of the CDR3 is 10 residues. Germline V gene data show CDR1 as DFQATT and CDR2 as SNEGSKA (reference sequence). V lost 5 bases to trimming and J lost 5 bases, with 7 bases between them. CDR3 in DNA: TGCAGTGCTCTGCGGGACGAGCAGTACTTC. This encodes CSALRDEQYF.

This clone was counted between two and nine times. The chain uses TRBV11-3 and TRBJ2-3; 8 positions match TRBD2. Per germline, CDR1 SGHNT and CDR2 YENEEA. The CDR3 has 16 residues. V lost 1 base and J lost 4; bases outside the gene matches: 7. CDR3 region: CASSLGFGGEADTQYF. As DNA, the CDR3 is TGTGCCAGCAGCTTAGGTTTCGGGGGGGAAGCAGATACGCAGTATTTT. Drawing the rest from reference TRBV11-3 and TRBJ2-3, the complete variable domain is EAGVVQSPRYKIIEKKQPVAFWCNPISGHNTLYWYLQNLGQGPELLIRYENEEAVDDSQLPKDRFSAERLKGVDSTLKIQPAELGDSAVYLCASSLGFGGEADTQYFGPGTRLTVL.

The chain recombines TRBV18 with TRBJ2-5; maybe TRBD2 (5 bases). This CDR3 region has 16 residues. V was cut by 6 bases and J by 3 bases, with 20 bases left in between. CDR1 is KGHSH and CDR2 is LQKENI in the germline V gene. The CDR3 loop is CASSQPRSGPEETQYF. The CDR3 DNA follows: TGTGCCAGCTCTCAACCTAGAAGCGGACCAGAAGAGACCCAGTACTTC.

This clone was counted a single time. This rearrangement joins TRBV6-5 to TRBJ1-1, with D perhaps matching TRBD1 (5 bases). Germline V CDR1 and CDR2: MNHEY, SVGAGI. The CDR3 runs to 13 residues. Trimming removed 7 bases at V and 3 bases at J, with 12 bases between. The CDR3 nucleotides read TGTGCCAGCACCCGGGGGAGGGACACTGAAGCTTTCTTT. Translated: CASTRGRDTEAFF.

V is TRBV4-3 and J is TRBJ2-1; 9 positions match TRBD2. V shed 1 base and J 9 bases; nucleotides not matched to a gene: 13. CDR1 and CDR2 from the germline V gene are LGHNA and YSLEER. The CDR3 runs 17 residues. Written as DNA, the CDR3 is TGCGCCAGCAGCCAAGTACGCGTAGCGGGAGAGTCAATTGAGCAGTTCTTC. Translating gives CASSQVRVAGESIEQFF.

Here the CDR3 DNA reads TGCGCCAGCAGCCCACGACAGGGGGCAACTGAAGCTTTCTTT. It specifies CASSPRQGATEAFF. The chain employs TRBV5-1 and TRBJ1-1; 10 bases are a match to TRBD1. Germline CDR1 reads SGHRS; CDR2 reads YFSETQ. The CDR3 contains 14 residues. V lost 4 bases and J lost 5; bases outside the gene matches: 5. The whole variable domain, remainder taken from reference TRBV5-1 and TRBJ1-1, is KAGVTQTPRYLIKTRGQQVTLSCSPISGHRSVSWYQQTPGQGLQFLFEYFSETQRNKGNFPGRFSGRQFSNSRSEMNVSTLELGDSALYLCASSPRQGATEAFFGQGTRLTVV.

This clone was recorded a few times. V usage is TRBV4-1 and J usage is TRBJ2-5; 7 bases are a match to TRBD1. J gave up 3 bases and V 3 bases, and 4 bases lay outside the gene matches. This CDR3 is 14 amino acids long. Germline V lookup: CDR1 MGHRA, CDR2 YSYEKL. The CDR3 DNA is TGCGCCAGCAGCCACCGGGACAGAGAAGAGACCCAGTACTTC. It translates to CASSHRDREETQYF.